A single sample is the source of the 19 T cell receptor beta chains below, sequenced in a study of shared clonotypes between healthy human individuals. The table came from immunoSEQ multiplex PCR; TCRdb's copy has only in-frame clones and leaves some out. Counted here are approximately 2,000,000 clones, less than 95% occurring once; the ten biggest clones make up 0.3% to 0.45%. The sample comprised naive CD4+ T cells from PBMCs. Subset in this sample: CD45RA+ positively selected. The receptors stem from a young man in good health. Some clones in this sample may be carry-over from other donors' samples.

As for this clone: Other DNA sequences in this specimen translate into the identical CDR3. This chain joins TRBV19 and TRBJ2-3, with a possible D match to TRBD1 (6 bases). The CDR3 runs to 15 residues. CDR1 LNHDA and CDR2 SQIVND come from the germline V gene (reference sequence). The V end was cut by 8 bases, the J end by 0 bases, with 15 bases between. CDR3 loop: CASSLDRTSTDTQYF. The CDR3 DNA sequence: TGTGCCAGTTCACTGGACAGAACTAGCACAGATACGCAGTATTTT.

As DNA, the CDR3 is TGTGCCAGCAGCTTAGGTGGGACAGGGTCTTCGAAGCGCACTGAAGCTTTCTTT. Protein: CASSLGGTGSSKRTEAFF. J is TRBJ1-1 and V is TRBV11-3; 9 nucleotides align to TRBD1. Per the germline V gene, CDR1 is SGHNT and CDR2 is YENEEA. V shed 1 base and J 4 bases; nucleotides not matched to a gene: 13. The CDR3 consists of 18 residues.

In its sample, this clone was seen once. This chain links TRBV7-3 with TRBJ2-1; no clear D. From germline, CDR1 is SGHTA and CDR2 FQGTGA. The V end was cut by 5 bases, the J end by 5 bases, with 13 bases between. The CDR3 has 14 amino acids. The CDR3 DNA reads TGTGCCAGCAGCGCTGGGGTTGGGGACAATGAGCAGTTCTTC. Protein product: CASSAGVGDNEQFF.

This clone has just a few counts. The CDR3 sequence: CASRNAPGVLFF. DNA of the CDR3: TGTGCCAGCAGAAACGCCCCAGGAGTACTGTTTTTT. The rearrangement joins TRBV27 to TRBJ1-4, with D unresolved. The CDR3 is 12 residues long. CDR1 is MNHEY and CDR2 is SMNVEV in the germline V gene (reference sequence). V dropped 6 bases and J dropped 13 bases, with 15 bases sitting between them.

On this clone: The sample holds other DNA sequences that translate to the same CDR3. The chain combines TRBV2 with TRBJ1-1; D gene uncertain. V lost 6 bases to trimming and J lost 0 bases, with 8 bases between them. Germline assignment: CDR1 SNHLY and CDR2 FYNNEI. The CDR3 has 13 residues. CDR3 in amino acids: CASSLSMNTEAFF. DNA for the CDR3: TGTGCCAGCAGCCTATCGATGAACACTGAAGCTTTCTTT.

The table lists this clone with a count of one. This chain links TRBV5-1 with TRBJ2-3; D gene uncertain. Germline V CDR1 and CDR2: SGHRS, YFSETQ. Trimming took off 0 bases at V and 1 base at J, with 6 bases between the two ends. The CDR3 is 14 residues long. Here the CDR3 reads CASSLAVGTDTQYF. As DNA, the CDR3 is TGCGCCAGCAGCTTGGCCGTGGGCACAGATACGCAGTATTTT. The complete variable domain, with remaining parts taken from reference TRBV5-1 and TRBJ2-3, reads KAGVTQTPRYLIKTRGQQVTLSCSPISGHRSVSWYQQTPGQGLQFLFEYFSETQRNKGNFPGRFSGRQFSNSRSEMNVSTLELGDSALYLCASSLAVGTDTQYFGPGTRLTVL.

V and J are TRBV7-9 and TRBJ2-1; D call uncertain. Trimming removed 3 bases from V and 5 bases from J, with 14 bases in between. This CDR3 is built from 15 residues. CDR1 is SEHNR, CDR2 FQNEAQ, per germline (reference sequence). CDR3 DNA: TGTGCCAGCAGCTTGAAATTTCTGGAAGACAATGAGCAGTTCTTC. Protein sequence: CASSLKFLEDNEQFF. Drawing the rest from reference TRBV7-9 and TRBJ2-1, the complete variable domain is DTGVSQNPRHKITKRGQNVTFRCDPISEHNRLYWYRQTLGQGPEFLTYFQNEAQLEKSRLLSDRFSAERPKGSFSTLEIQRTEQGDSAMYLCASSLKFLEDNEQFFGPGTRLTVL.

This clone was seen only once. The chain recombines TRBV18 with TRBJ2-7; 8 nucleotides agree with TRBD1. CDR1 is KGHSH and CDR2 is LQKENI in the germline V gene. There are 15 residues in the CDR3. The V gene end was trimmed by 1 base and the J gene end by 5 bases; junction bases not matched to a gene: 7. CDR3 loop: CASSPLGQGGNEQYF. The CDR3 coding sequence is TGTGCCAGCTCACCACTTGGACAGGGTGGCAACGAGCAGTACTTC.

This clone was counted once. This chain joins TRBV27 and TRBJ1-6; possibly TRBD1 for D (5 bases). The germline V and J ends were trimmed by 2 bases and 7 bases, with 9 bases remaining between them. Germline lookup yields CDR1 MNHEY and CDR2 SMNVEV (reference sequence). The CDR3 totals 14 residues. This CDR3 reads CASSLQGWNSPLHF. The CDR3 coding sequence is TGTGCCAGCAGTTTACAGGGTTGGAATTCACCCCTCCACTTT.

V and J are TRBV7-2 and TRBJ2-1, with TRBD2 identical over 12 bases. With 5 bases clipped from V and 6 bases from J, the junction kept 8 bases outside the gene matches. CDR3 length equals 16 residues. Germline lookup yields CDR1 SGHTA and CDR2 FQGNSA. The CDR3 nucleotides are TGTGCCAGCAGCCTGACTAGCGGGAGAGGAGGCAATGAGCAGTTCTTC. Translating gives CASSLTSGRGGNEQFF.

V usage is TRBV19 and J usage is TRBJ1-5; 10 bases agree with TRBD1. Germline V gene sequence: CDR1 LNHDA, CDR2 SQIVND (reference sequence). This CDR3 contains 16 residues. The ends lost 4 bases at V and 6 bases at J; junction bases unmatched: 9. CDR3 DNA sequence: TGTGCCAGTAGTAAAAGGGACAGGGGTTTGGGTCAGCCCCAGCATTTT. This sequence encodes CASSKRDRGLGQPQHF.

This chain links TRBV19 with TRBJ2-7; perhaps D is TRBD1 or TRBD2 (5 bases each). The V end lost 5 bases, the J end lost 3 bases, and 11 bases lay between the germline ends. The CDR3 totals 13 residues. CDR1 is LNHDA, CDR2 SQIVND, per germline (reference sequence). CDR3 amino acids: CASSRGELYEQYF. CDR3 DNA: TGTGCCAGTAGTCGAGGGGAGCTCTACGAGCAGTACTTC.

The chain joins TRBV27 to TRBJ2-1, with unresolved D. The V end lost 2 bases, the J end lost 7 bases, and 15 bases lay between the germline ends. The germline gives CDR1 MNHEY, CDR2 SMNVEV (reference sequence). This CDR3 has 15 amino acids. The CDR3 protein is CASSLRDTHGNEQFF. The DNA of the CDR3 is TGTGCCAGCAGTTTACGCGATACCCACGGGAATGAGCAGTTCTTC.

V gene TRBV21-1 combines with J gene TRBJ1-3. TRBV21-1 is a pseudogene locus. CDR3 length: 14 amino acids. CDR3 nucleotides: TGTGCCAGCAGCACCCCGACGGGTGGAAACACCATATATTTT. This codes for CASSTPTGGNTIYF.

The chain joins TRBV15 to TRBJ1-1; D may be TRBD1 (6 bases). The germline CDR1 and CDR2 sequences are LNHNV and YYDKDF (reference sequence). The V end lost 4 bases, the J end lost 9 bases, and 12 bases lay between the germline ends. The CDR3 extends over 12 amino acids. CDR3: CATSTPDRKAFF. The CDR3 nucleotides read TGTGCCACCAGCACCCCAGACAGGAAAGCTTTCTTT.

The chain uses TRBV7-9 and TRBJ2-3, with 7 bases fitting TRBD2. Germline V lookup: CDR1 SEHNR, CDR2 FQNEAQ (reference sequence). The V segment lost 4 bases and the J segment 3 bases; nucleotides outside the gene matches: 13. The CDR3 has 17 amino acids. CDR3 amino acids: CASSSGASGRLTDTQYF. CDR3 DNA: TGTGCCAGCAGCTCCGGTGCTAGCGGACGGCTTACAGATACGCAGTATTTT.

About this clone: One junction end does not reproduce the germline sequence, and a read error may be involved. This chain links TRBV4-1 with TRBJ2-1, with TRBD2 matching over 8 bases. Germline CDR1 reads MGHRA; CDR2 reads YSYEKL. The CDR3 spans 12 residues. The CDR3 protein is CASSQLSGTQVF. As DNA, the CDR3 is TGCGCCAGCAGCCAACTTAGCGGGACCCAGGTCTTC.

This chain joins TRBV13 and TRBJ1-5; D gene ambiguous. The CDR3 is 15 residues long. Trimming left V 5 bases short and J 5 bases short, with 16 bases between. Germline V lookup: CDR1 PRHDT, CDR2 FYEKMQ (reference sequence). CDR3 protein: CASSPGRARYQPQHF. The CDR3 DNA reads TGTGCCAGCAGCCCCGGTAGGGCGCGCTATCAGCCCCAGCATTTT. Complete variable domain (other parts from reference TRBV13 and TRBJ1-5): AAGVIQSPRHLIKEKRETATLKCYPIPRHDTVYWYQQGPGQDPQFLISFYEKMQSDKGSIPDRFSAQQFSDYHSELNMSSLELGDSALYFCASSPGRARYQPQHFGDGTRLSIL.

The rearrangement uses TRBV28 and TRBJ1-1, with D perhaps matching TRBD1 (5 bases). V was trimmed by 6 bases and J by 6 bases, leaving 20 bases between them. Per the germline V gene, CDR1 is MDHEN and CDR2 is SYDVKM. The length of the CDR3 is 15 residues. The DNA for the CDR3 is TGTGCCAGCAGGTCGCAACAGGTACTCAATTCTGAAGCTTTCTTT. Translated, it gives CASRSQQVLNSEAFF.